This T cell receptor (beta chain) was documented in a study of beta chain features in type 1 diabetes. The study's findings and limits: In every one of the four CD4+ subsets, TCRB CDR3s were moderately but significantly shorter in Type 1 diabetes patients.

Investigators reverse transcribed all isolated RNA, so they sequenced expressed TCRB transcripts. Regulatory, naive and central memory T cell samples averaged approximately 3.8 million reads. Clones were read by immunoSEQ multiplex PCR, and TCRdb kept only the in-frame ones, dropping some. Among a few hundred thousand clones listed, approximately 16% were seen once. The CDR3 spans 11 residues. Germline loops: CDR1 SNHLY, CDR2 FYNNEI. The V and J ends lost 4 bases and 6 bases respectively, with 4 bases between them. As regards this clone: The antigen is not known.

This sequence originates from a man aged 25 to 40 with type 1 diabetes. Sequencing used naive CD4+ T cells from blood. The chain employs TRBV2 and TRBJ2-1; D is uncertain. The CDR3 here is CASSVINEQFF. For the CDR3, the DNA is TGTGCCAGCAGTGTTATCAATGAGCAGTTCTTC.